This T cell receptor (beta chain) originates from a study of CD8+ T cells in alopecia areata. Study-wide context: The SALT score measured affected scalp surface percentage in treated patients.

Treatment: oral pan-JAK inhibitor, 5-10 mg twice daily. In each case, RNA was isolated and then reverse transcribed into cDNA as the sequencing template. Profiled with immunoSEQ multiplex PCR; TCRdb holds only in-frame clones, not every one. This table holds 150,000 to 200,000 clones, roughly three fifths found once. Germline V gene data show CDR1 as SQVTM and CDR2 as ANQGSEA. The V gene lost 3 bases and the J gene lost 3 bases, with 5 bases spanning the gap. CDR3 size: 11 residues. The starting material was CD4+ T cells sorted from blood, obtained at week 4, from a patient treated with tofacitinib. The TCR originated in a human donor with alopecia areata. V usage is TRBV29-1 and J usage is TRBJ2-5; D unresolved. CDR3 region: CSVEGKETQYF. The CDR3 nucleotides read TGCAGCGTTGAGGGGAAAGAGACCCAGTACTTC. The full variable domain, its missing parts supplied by reference TRBV29-1 and TRBJ2-5, is SAVISQKPSRDICQRGTSLTIQCQVDSQVTMMFWYRQQPGQSLTLIATANQGSEATYESGFVIDKFPISRPNLTFSTLTVSNMSPEDSSIYLCSVEGKETQYFGPGTRLLVL.